This is a list of T cell receptor beta chains from one sample in a study of T-cell reconstitution after alpha-beta-depleted transplantation in children. TCRdb recomputed calls from the PCR reads with MiXCR, one row per CDR3 protein. The top ten clones hold 4% of a sample with over 550,000 distinct CDR3 sequences, about 10% of them seen once. The specimen was PBMCs from the stem cell graft donor, collected from the stem cell graft. The origin of the receptors is a human donor who donated a stem cell graft to a child with acute myeloid leukemia. The CDR3 runs from the conserved cysteine through the conserved F or W. Each record gives: V gene, J gene, CDR3 protein.

>TRBV7-2|TRBJ2-2
CASSWTSDNTGELFF
>TRBV6-5|TRBJ2-5
CASSYSNRKTQYF
>TRBV20-1|TRBJ2-5
CSARGGGTETQYF
>TRBV4-2|TRBJ2-2
CASSQETLGGGPVGELFF
>TRBV14|TRBJ1-2
CASSQELGSVGYGYTF
>TRBV12-3/TRBV12-4|TRBJ2-1
CASSLPGQIYNEQFF
>TRBV29-1|TRBJ2-2
CSVGADLNTGELFF
>TRBV20-1|TRBJ2-1
CSAIDRDSYNEQFF
>TRBV7-2|TRBJ1-2
CASSYTGGAGYTF
>TRBV20-1|TRBJ2-3
CCAKGQGAKASGSGYTDTQYF
>TRBV2|TRBJ1-5
CAFCFGGKGLLYSNQPQHF
>TRBV20-1|TRBJ2-5
CSARRGTQETQYF
>TRBV10-3|TRBJ1-5
CAISEDRASNQPQHF
>TRBV5-1|TRBJ2-2
CASSLVQGRSGELFF
>TRBV29-1|TRBJ1-5
CSPSGTVNQPQHF
>TRBV5-5|TRBJ2-1
CASSLVSGRSEQFF
>TRBV20-1|TRBJ1-5
CSASPALRDSNQPQHF
>TRBV24-1|TRBJ2-1
CATSEPTSGSGGNEQFF
>TRBV7-2|TRBJ2-1
CASSFGTRYNEQFF
>TRBV30|TRBJ1-5
CAWAQGSNQPQHF
>TRBV5-1|TRBJ2-1
CASSSGVVGRNEQFF
>TRBV2|TRBJ2-2
CASSGTPRAGELFF
>TRBV4-2|TRBJ1-1
CASSQVQTRATEAFF
>TRBV5-6|TRBJ2-1
CASSLASSIWGHYNEQFF